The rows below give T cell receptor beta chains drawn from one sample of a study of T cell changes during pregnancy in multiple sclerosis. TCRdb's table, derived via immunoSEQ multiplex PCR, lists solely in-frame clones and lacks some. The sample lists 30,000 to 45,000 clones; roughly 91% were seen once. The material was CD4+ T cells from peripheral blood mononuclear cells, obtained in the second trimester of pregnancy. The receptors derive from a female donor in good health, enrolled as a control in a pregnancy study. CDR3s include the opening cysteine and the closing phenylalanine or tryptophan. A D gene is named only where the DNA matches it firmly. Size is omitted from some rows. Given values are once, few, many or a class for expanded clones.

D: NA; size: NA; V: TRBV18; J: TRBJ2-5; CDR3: CASSPRLEVETQYF; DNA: TGTGCCAGCTCACCGCGGCTGGAGGTAGAGACCCAGTACTTC
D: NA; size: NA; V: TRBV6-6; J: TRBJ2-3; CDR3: CASSSRGVQAATQYF; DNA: TGTGCCAGCAGTTCCAGGGGAGTCCAAGCGGCTACGCAGTATTTT
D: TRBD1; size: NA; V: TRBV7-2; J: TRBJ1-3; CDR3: CASSLDGTAGNTIYF; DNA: TGTGCCAGCAGCTTAGATGGGACAGCTGGAAACACCATATATTTT
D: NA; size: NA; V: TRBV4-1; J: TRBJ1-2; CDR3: CASSQEALVGYTF; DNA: TGCGCCAGCAGCCAAGAGGCCCTTGTTGGCTACACCTTC
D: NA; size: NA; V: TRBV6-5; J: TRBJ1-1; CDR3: CASIAGSEAFF; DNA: TGTGCCAGCATCGCGGGATCTGAAGCTTTCTTT
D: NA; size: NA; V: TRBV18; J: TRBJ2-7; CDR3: CASSPEQGRHEQYF; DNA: TGTGCCAGCTCACCAGAACAGGGGAGGCACGAGCAGTACTTC
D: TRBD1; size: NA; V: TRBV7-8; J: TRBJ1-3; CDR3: CASSLGTGGGNTIYF; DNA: TGTGCCAGCAGCTTAGGAACAGGGGGTGGAAACACCATATATTTT
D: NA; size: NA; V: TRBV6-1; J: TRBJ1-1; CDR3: CASNQGVNTEAFF; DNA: TGTGCCAGCAACCAAGGGGTGAACACTGAAGCTTTCTTT
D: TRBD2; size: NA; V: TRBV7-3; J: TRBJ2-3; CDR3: CASSLAGVTDTQYF; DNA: TGTGCCAGCAGCTTAGCGGGGGTCACAGATACGCAGTATTTT
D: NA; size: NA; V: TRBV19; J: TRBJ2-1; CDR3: CASSSWTSYNEQFF; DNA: TGTGCCAGTAGTTCATGGACTTCCTACAATGAGCAGTTCTTC
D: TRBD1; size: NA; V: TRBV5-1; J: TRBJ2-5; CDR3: CASSSWDSEETQYF; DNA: TGCGCCAGCAGCTCCTGGGACAGCGAAGAGACCCAGTACTTC
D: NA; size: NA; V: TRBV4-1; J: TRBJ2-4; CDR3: CARRVNEQRENIQYF; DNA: TGCGCCAGGAGGGTGAACGAGCAGAGGGAAAACATTCAGTACTTC
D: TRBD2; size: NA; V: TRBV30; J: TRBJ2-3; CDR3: CACSIAGARDTQYF; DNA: TGTGCCTGCTCCATAGCGGGGGCCAGAGATACGCAGTATTTT
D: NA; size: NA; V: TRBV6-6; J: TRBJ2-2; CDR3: CASNERDTGELFF; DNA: TGTGCCAGCAATGAGAGAGACACCGGGGAGCTGTTTTTT
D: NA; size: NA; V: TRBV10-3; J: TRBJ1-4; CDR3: CAISEQSNEKLFF; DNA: TGTGCCATCAGTGAACAGTCTAATGAAAAACTGTTTTTT
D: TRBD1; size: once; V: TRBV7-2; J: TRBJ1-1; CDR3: CASSLDGQVPEAFF; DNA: TGTGCCAGCAGCTTAGACGGACAGGTCCCTGAAGCTTTCTTT
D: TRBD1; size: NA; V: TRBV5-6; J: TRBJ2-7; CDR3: CASSETGGPSEQYF; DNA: TGTGCCAGCAGCGAGACAGGGGGCCCAAGTGAGCAGTACTTC
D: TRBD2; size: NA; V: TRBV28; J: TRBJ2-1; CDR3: CASSWAGGILSGNRGEQFF; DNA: TGTGCCAGCAGTTGGGCCGGGGGGATTCTTAGCGGGAATCGTGGTGAGCAGTTCTTC
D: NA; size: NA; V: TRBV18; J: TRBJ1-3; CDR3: CASSPSGSGNTIYF; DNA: TGTGCCAGCTCACCATCAGGGTCCGGAAACACCATATATTTT
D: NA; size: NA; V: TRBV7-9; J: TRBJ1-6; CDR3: CASSLKGRVSPLHF; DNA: TGTGCCAGCAGCTTAAAAGGGAGGGTTTCACCCCTCCACTTT
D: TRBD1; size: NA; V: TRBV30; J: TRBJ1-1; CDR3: CAGRGDRGFTEAFF; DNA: TGTGCCGGGCGAGGAGACAGGGGGTTCACTGAAGCTTTCTTT
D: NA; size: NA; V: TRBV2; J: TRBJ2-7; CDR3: CASSFAYEQYF; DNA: TGTGCCAGCAGTTTCGCCTACGAGCAGTACTTC
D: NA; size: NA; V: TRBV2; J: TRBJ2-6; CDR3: CASRSHSGANVLTF; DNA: TGTGCCAGCAGGAGCCACTCTGGGGCCAACGTCCTGACTTTC
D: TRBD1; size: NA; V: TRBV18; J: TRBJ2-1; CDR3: CASSPGQGGHNEQFF; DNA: TGTGCCAGCTCACCTGGACAGGGAGGACACAATGAGCAGTTCTTC
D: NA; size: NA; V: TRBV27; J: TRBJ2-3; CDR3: CASSKTDTQYF; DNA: TGTGCCAGCAGCAAAACAGATACGCAGTATTTT
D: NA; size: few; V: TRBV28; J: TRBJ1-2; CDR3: CASTLGLFEDGYTF; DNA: TGTGCCAGCACCCTCGGACTGTTTGAGGACGGCTACACCTTC
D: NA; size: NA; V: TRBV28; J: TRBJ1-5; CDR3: CASSSGLPQHF; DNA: TGTGCCAGCAGTTCCGGGTTACCCCAGCATTTT
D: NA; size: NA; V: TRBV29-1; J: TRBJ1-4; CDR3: CSVTDPTRGEKLFF; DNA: TGCAGCGTCACGGATCCCACCCGGGGGGAAAAACTGTTTTTT
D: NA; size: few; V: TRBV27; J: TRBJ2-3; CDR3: CASSSRDATDTQYF; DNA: TGTGCCAGCAGTTCGCGGGATGCCACAGATACGCAGTATTTT
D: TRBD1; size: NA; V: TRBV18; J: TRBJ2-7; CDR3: CASSQTGGHEQYF; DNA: TGTGCCAGCTCACAGACAGGGGGCCACGAGCAGTACTTC
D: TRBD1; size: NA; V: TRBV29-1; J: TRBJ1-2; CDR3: CSAGTGGGLLYGYTF; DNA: TGCAGCGCCGGGACAGGGGGTGGGTTACTCTATGGCTACACCTTC
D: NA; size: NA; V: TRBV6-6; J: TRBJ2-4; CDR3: CASSRTVANIQYF; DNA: TGTGCCAGCAGCAGGACAGTAGCGAACATTCAGTACTTC
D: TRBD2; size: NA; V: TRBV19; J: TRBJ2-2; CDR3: CASSRRSSGRALNGELFF; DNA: TGTGCCAGTAGTCGAAGATCTAGCGGGAGGGCCCTGAACGGGGAGCTGTTTTTT
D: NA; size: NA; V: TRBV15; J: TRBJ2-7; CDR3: CATSRVRSEQYF; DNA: TGTGCCACCAGCAGAGTTCGGAGCGAGCAGTACTTC
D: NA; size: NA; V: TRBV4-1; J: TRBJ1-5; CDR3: CASSRVLGRNQPQHF; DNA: TGCGCCAGCAGCCGGGTACTTGGGCGCAATCAGCCCCAGCATTTT
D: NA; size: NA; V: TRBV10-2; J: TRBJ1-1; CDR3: CASSYGNTEAFF; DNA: TGCGCCAGTTCCTATGGGAACACTGAAGCTTTCTTT
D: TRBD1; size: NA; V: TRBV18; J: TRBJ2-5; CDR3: CASSTRTGGRQETQYF; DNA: TGTGCCAGCTCAACGAGGACAGGGGGTCGGCAAGAGACCCAGTACTTC
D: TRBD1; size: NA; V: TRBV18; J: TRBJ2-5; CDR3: CASSPPGTVGETQYF; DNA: TGTGCCAGCTCACCCCCCGGGACAGTTGGAGAGACCCAGTACTTC
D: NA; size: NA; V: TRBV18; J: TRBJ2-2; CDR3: CASSTRQPGTGELFF; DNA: TGTGCCAGCTCAACCCGACAGCCTGGCACCGGGGAGCTGTTTTTT
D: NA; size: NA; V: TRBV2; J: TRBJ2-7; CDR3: CASQSDSHEQYF; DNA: TGTGCCAGCCAATCGGACAGTCACGAGCAGTACTTC
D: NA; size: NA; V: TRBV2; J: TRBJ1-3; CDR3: CASSEDSVGRTIYF; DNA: TGTGCCAGCAGTGAGGACTCAGTCGGCCGCACCATATATTTT
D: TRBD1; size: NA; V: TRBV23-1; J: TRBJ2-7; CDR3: CASTLPDRKTYEQYF; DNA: TGCGCCAGCACCCTCCCGGACAGGAAGACCTACGAGCAGTACTTC
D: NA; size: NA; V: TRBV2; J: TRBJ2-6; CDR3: CASSEAGSGANVLTF; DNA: TGTGCCAGCAGTGAAGCCGGCTCTGGGGCCAACGTCCTGACTTTC
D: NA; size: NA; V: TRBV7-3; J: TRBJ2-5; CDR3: CASSLGHPRETQYF; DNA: TGTGCCAGCAGCTTAGGACATCCCAGGGAGACCCAGTACTTC
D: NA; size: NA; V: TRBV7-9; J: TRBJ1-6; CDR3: CASSLAGTSSYNSPLHF; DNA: TGTGCCAGCAGCTTAGCAGGGACTAGCTCCTATAATTCACCCCTCCACTTT
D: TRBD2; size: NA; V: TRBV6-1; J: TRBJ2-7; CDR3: CASASGSSGRPEQYF; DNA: TGTGCCAGCGCCTCCGGTTCTAGCGGGAGACCCGAGCAGTACTTC
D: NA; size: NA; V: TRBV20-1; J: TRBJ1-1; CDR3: CSVKGDTEAFF; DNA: TGCAGTGTGAAAGGGGACACTGAAGCTTTCTTT
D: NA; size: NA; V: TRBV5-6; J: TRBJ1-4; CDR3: CASSLRAGVNEKLFF; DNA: TGTGCCAGCAGCCTGCGGGCAGGGGTTAATGAAAAACTGTTTTTT
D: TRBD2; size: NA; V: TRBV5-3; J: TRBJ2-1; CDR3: CARSLAIIPGGSSYNEQFF; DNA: TGTGCCAGAAGCTTGGCTATCATTCCGGGAGGCAGTTCCTACAATGAGCAGTTCTTC
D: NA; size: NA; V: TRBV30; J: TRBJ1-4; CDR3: CAWNGGNEKLFF; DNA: TGTGCCTGGAACGGAGGGAATGAAAAACTGTTTTTT
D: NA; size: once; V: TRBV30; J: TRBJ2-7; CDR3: CAWSRTTVSEQYF; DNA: TGTGCCTGGAGTAGGACGACAGTCAGCGAGCAGTACTTC
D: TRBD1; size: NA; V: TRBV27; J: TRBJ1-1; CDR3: CASRKRDRVGTEAFF; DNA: TGTGCCAGCAGAAAACGGGACAGGGTGGGTACTGAAGCTTTCTTT
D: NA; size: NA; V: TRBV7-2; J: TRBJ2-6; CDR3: CASSRSSGANVLTF; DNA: TGTGCCAGCAGCCGTAGCTCTGGGGCCAACGTCCTGACTTTC
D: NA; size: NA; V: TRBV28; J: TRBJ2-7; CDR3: CASSLNLRGASYEQYF; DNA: TGTGCCAGCAGTTTAAATCTCCGGGGGGCTTCATACGAGCAGTACTTC
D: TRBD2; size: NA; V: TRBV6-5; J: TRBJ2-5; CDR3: CASRKSGGIQETQYF; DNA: TGTGCCAGCAGGAAGAGCGGGGGAATCCAAGAGACCCAGTACTTC